These T cell receptor beta chains were read from a single sample in a study of blood T cell repertoires in COVID-19. TCRdb's table, derived via immunoSEQ multiplex PCR, lists solely in-frame clones and lacks some. The sample consists of approximately 190,000 clones, 90% of them appearing once. The sample consisted of peripheral blood. The receptors originated from a man aged 50 to 59 with acute or convalescent COVID-19. The CDR3 runs from the conserved cysteine through the conserved F or W. A D gene is named only where the DNA matches it firmly. A row's size may be missing; if present it is once, few, many or a size class.

abundance: NA; d_gene: TRBD1; len: 14; j_gene: TRBJ2-5; v_gene: TRBV7-9; CDR3aa: CASSKGTVQETQYF; CDR3nt: TGTGCCAGCAGCAAAGGGACAGTCCAAGAGACCCAGTACTTC
abundance: NA; d_gene: TRBD1; len: 13; j_gene: TRBJ1-3; v_gene: TRBV6-5; CDR3aa: CASGDSTGNTIYF; CDR3nt: TGTGCCAGCGGGGACAGTACTGGAAACACCATATATTTT
abundance: NA; d_gene: TRBD1; len: 15; j_gene: TRBJ1-2; v_gene: TRBV6-5; CDR3aa: CASSYRGQEEYGYTF; CDR3nt: TGTGCCAGCAGCTACAGGGGACAGGAAGAGTATGGCTACACCTTC
abundance: NA; d_gene: TRBD1; len: 13; j_gene: TRBJ1-6; v_gene: TRBV28; CDR3aa: CASSLSPDRGLHF; CDR3nt: TGTGCCAGCAGTTTATCTCCCGACAGGGGACTCCACTTT
abundance: NA; d_gene: TRBD2; len: 18; j_gene: TRBJ2-1; v_gene: TRBV24-1; CDR3aa: CATSDPGSGGTSYNEQFF; CDR3nt: TGTGCCACCAGTGACCCAGGAAGCGGGGGGACTTCATACAATGAGCAGTTCTTC
abundance: NA; d_gene: TRBD1; len: 16; j_gene: TRBJ2-2; v_gene: TRBV7-3; CDR3aa: CASSLMGTGDTGELFF; CDR3nt: TGTGCCAGCAGCTTAATGGGGACAGGGGACACCGGGGAGCTGTTTTTT
abundance: NA; d_gene: NA; len: 16; j_gene: TRBJ1-5; v_gene: TRBV6-6; CDR3aa: CATDLGGSYSNQPQHF; CDR3nt: TGTGCCACCGACTTAGGAGGATCGTATAGCAATCAGCCCCAGCATTTT
abundance: NA; d_gene: TRBD2; len: 16; j_gene: TRBJ2-1; v_gene: TRBV7-2; CDR3aa: CASSLGGLAGTNEQFF; CDR3nt: TGTGCCAGCAGCTTAGGGGGACTAGCGGGGACGAATGAGCAGTTCTTC
abundance: NA; d_gene: TRBD2; len: 17; j_gene: TRBJ2-5; v_gene: TRBV3-1/TRBV3-2; CDR3aa: CASSQDGGLAGRETQYF; CDR3nt: TGTGCCAGCAGCCAAGATGGGGGACTAGCGGGCCGAGAGACCCAGTACTTC
abundance: NA; d_gene: TRBD2; len: 15; j_gene: TRBJ2-7; v_gene: TRBV28; CDR3aa: CASSPSGSGSYEQYF; CDR3nt: TGTGCCAGCAGCCCTAGCGGGAGTGGATCCTACGAGCAGTACTTC
abundance: NA; d_gene: TRBD1; len: 18; j_gene: TRBJ1-6; v_gene: TRBV28; CDR3aa: CASRRGQGFSSYNSPLHF; CDR3nt: TGTGCCAGCAGGCGGGGACAGGGGTTCAGCTCCTATAATTCACCCCTCCACTTT
abundance: NA; d_gene: NA; len: 14; j_gene: TRBJ1-6; v_gene: TRBV11-2; CDR3aa: CASSFAGFRSPLHF; CDR3nt: TGTGCCAGCAGCTTTGCGGGTTTTAGGTCACCCCTCCACTTT
abundance: NA; d_gene: NA; len: 15; j_gene: TRBJ1-5; v_gene: TRBV27; CDR3aa: CASTPRGGINQPQHF; CDR3nt: TGTGCCAGCACCCCCCGAGGAGGGATAAATCAGCCCCAGCATTTT
abundance: NA; d_gene: NA; len: 14; j_gene: TRBJ1-3; v_gene: TRBV6-5; CDR3aa: CASSLGRSGNTIYF; CDR3nt: TGTGCCAGCAGCCTAGGGAGGTCTGGAAACACCATATATTTT
abundance: NA; d_gene: TRBD2; len: 17; j_gene: TRBJ2-4; v_gene: TRBV6-2/TRBV6-3; CDR3aa: CASSYNPRGKAKNIQYF; CDR3nt: TGTGCCAGCAGTTATAATCCGCGGGGGAAAGCCAAAAACATTCAGTACTTC
abundance: NA; d_gene: TRBD2; len: 12; j_gene: TRBJ2-5; v_gene: TRBV3-1/TRBV3-2; CDR3aa: CASTLAGETQYF; CDR3nt: TGTGCCAGCACACTAGCGGGGGAGACCCAGTACTTC
abundance: NA; d_gene: TRBD2; len: 15; j_gene: TRBJ2-1; v_gene: TRBV6-1; CDR3aa: CASSEPGTRLNEQFF; CDR3nt: TGTGCCAGCAGTGAACCCGGGACTAGGCTTAATGAGCAGTTCTTC
abundance: NA; d_gene: TRBD1; len: 15; j_gene: TRBJ2-7; v_gene: TRBV5-1; CDR3aa: CASSSGTGGSYEQYF; CDR3nt: TGCGCCAGCAGCTCGGGGACAGGGGGCTCCTACGAGCAGTACTTC
abundance: NA; d_gene: NA; len: 14; j_gene: TRBJ2-1; v_gene: TRBV7-9; CDR3aa: CASSPGRAGNEQFF; CDR3nt: TGTGCCAGCAGCCCCGGTAGGGCGGGTAATGAGCAGTTCTTC
abundance: NA; d_gene: TRBD1; len: 16; j_gene: TRBJ2-2; v_gene: TRBV6-6; CDR3aa: CASINRGTANTGELFF; CDR3nt: TGTGCCAGCATCAATAGGGGGACAGCGAACACCGGGGAGCTGTTTTTT
abundance: once; d_gene: TRBD1; len: 13; j_gene: TRBJ1-4; v_gene: TRBV27; CDR3aa: CASSLTGEGELFF; CDR3nt: TGTGCCAGCAGTTTGACAGGGGAAGGGGAACTGTTTTTT
abundance: NA; d_gene: NA; len: 12; j_gene: TRBJ1-1; v_gene: TRBV2; CDR3aa: CASSSPQTEAFF; CDR3nt: TGTGCCAGCAGTAGTCCACAGACTGAAGCTTTCTTT
abundance: NA; d_gene: TRBD2; len: 15; j_gene: TRBJ2-3; v_gene: TRBV27; CDR3aa: CASSTGLVLTDTQYF; CDR3nt: TGTGCCAGCAGTACCGGACTAGTCTTGACAGATACGCAGTATTTT
abundance: NA; d_gene: TRBD1; len: 14; j_gene: TRBJ1-5; v_gene: TRBV10-3; CDR3aa: CAAADRGRDQPQHF; CDR3nt: TGTGCCGCCGCGGACAGGGGTCGGGATCAGCCCCAGCATTTT
abundance: NA; d_gene: NA; len: 15; j_gene: TRBJ1-2; v_gene: TRBV19; CDR3aa: CASSETGLGVAGYTF; CDR3nt: TGTGCCAGTAGTGAGACGGGACTGGGGGTAGCTGGCTACACCTTC